This is a list of T cell receptor beta chains from one sample in a study of T cell repertoires in cytomegalovirus infection. TCRdb recomputed calls from the reads with MiXCR, one row per CDR3 protein. The table lists under 250,000 distinct CDR3 sequences, about 12% of them singletons. Sequenced input: PBMCs. These TCRs come from a human donor in good health (CMV status not recorded). Some clones in this sample may be carry-over from other donors' samples. CDR3s include the opening cysteine and the closing phenylalanine or tryptophan. The D gene is left open where the match is weak. Only some rows state a clone size, as once, few, many or a class for expanded clones.

V,J,size,D,DNA,CDR3
TRBV12-3/TRBV12-4,TRBJ2-3,few,.,TGTGCCAGCAGCCCCATGGGGGCGACCGATACGCAGTATTTT,CASSPMGATDTQYF
TRBV7-9,TRBJ2-7,many,.,TGTGCCAGCAACCACGCCGGGGCCAACGAGCAGTACTTC,CASNHAGANEQYF
TRBV20-1,TRBJ2-1,once,.,TGCAGTGCTAGAGATCCCGGGGGGCCAACCTACAATGAGCAGTTCTTC,CSARDPGGPTYNEQFF
TRBV27,TRBJ2-5,many,.,TGTGCCAGCAGTTTATCAAGCGGAGGTTTGGGGGAGACCCAGTACTTC,CASSLSSGGLGETQYF
TRBV6-1,TRBJ1-1,few,.,TGTGCCAGCCGACAGGTAGCGGACACTGAAGCTTTCTTT,CASRQVADTEAFF
TRBV10-3,TRBJ1-1,many,.,TGTGCCATCAGGCTTCAGGGGTCCACTGAAGCTTTCTTT,CAIRLQGSTEAFF
TRBV7-2,TRBJ2-5,many,.,TGTGCCAGCAGCATCCTTCCCGCGACAGAGACCCAGTACTTC,CASSILPATETQYF
TRBV28,TRBJ2-2,few,.,TGTGCCAGCAGTCCCCAAAACACCGGGGAGCTGTTTTTT,CASSPQNTGELFF
TRBV7-2,TRBJ1-2,many,.,TGTGCCAGCAGCTTAAATGGCGGAACCCACTATGGCTACACCTTC,CASSLNGGTHYGYTF
TRBV7-2,TRBJ2-6,few,.,TGTGCCACGGACCTCACAGGGAGTGGGGCCAACGTCCTGACTTTC,CATDLTGSGANVLTF
TRBV7-9,TRBJ1-2,many,TRBD1,TGTGCCAGCACCAATGACCCGACAGGGGGCTATGGCTACACCTTC,CASTNDPTGGYGYTF
TRBV19,TRBJ2-2,.,.,TGTGCCAGTAGTATAGACGGGAGCGGGGAGCTGTTTTTT,CASSIDGSGELFF
TRBV7-2,TRBJ2-7,many,.,TGTGCCAGCAGCTTAGGAGGGTCCCCTTACGAGCAGTACTTC,CASSLGGSPYEQYF
TRBV20-1,TRBJ2-5,few,TRBD2,TGCAGTTCAAGGGGAGGGCCGGAGACCCAGTACTTC,CSSRGGPETQYF
TRBV7-2,TRBJ2-4,many,TRBD1,TGTGCCAGCAGCTGGAGGGCTGGACAGGGGGTAACCAAAAACATTCAGTACTTC,CASSWRAGQGVTKNIQYF
TRBV7-3,TRBJ2-1,many,.,TGTGCCAGCAGCCCTACCAGGGGGGCCTACAATGAGCAGTTCTTC,CASSPTRGAYNEQFF
TRBV2,TRBJ2-3,many,TRBD2,TGTGCCAGCAGTCCCAGCGGGAGTAGGGGTACGCAGTATTTT,CASSPSGSRGTQYF
TRBV12-3/TRBV12-4,TRBJ2-2,many,TRBD2,TGTGCCAGCACCTATCCCGGAGCGGGGGGGCGTCCCGGGGAGCTGTTTTTT,CASTYPGAGGRPGELFF
TRBV4-2,TRBJ1-2,few,.,TGTGCCAGCAGCCAAGATGGGGGACAAGTCTATGGCTACACCTTC,CASSQDGGQVYGYTF
TRBV7-6,TRBJ2-5,many,TRBD1,TGTGCCAGCTCCTCTGGGGGACAGGGGAGGGAGACCCAGTACTTC,CASSSGGQGRETQYF
TRBV24-1,TRBJ2-7,many,.,TGTGCCACCAGTGTCAGCGGAGTAGGTTCCTACGAGCAGTACTTC,CATSVSGVGSYEQYF
TRBV7-8,TRBJ2-1,many,TRBD1,TGTGCCAGCAGCTTAGCGGACAGGAGCTACAATGAGCAGTTCTTC,CASSLADRSYNEQFF
TRBV10-3,TRBJ2-3,.,TRBD1,TGTGCCATCACTCCAGGGGGAATAGATACGCAGTATTTT,CAITPGGIDTQYF
TRBV28,TRBJ1-5,many,.,TGTGCCAGCACCTTAGGAGGGGCGGAAAGCAATCAGCCCCAGCATTTT,CASTLGGAESNQPQHF
TRBV2,TRBJ2-7,many,.,TGTGCCAGCAGTGAGGCCGGAAGGGGACCAACCGAGCAGTACTTC,CASSEAGRGPTEQYF
TRBV7-8,TRBJ2-2,few,TRBD2,TGTGCCAGCAGCCCGGGACTACGAGCGAACACCGGGGAGCTGTTTTTT,CASSPGLRANTGELFF
TRBV28,TRBJ2-3,many,.,TGTGCCAGCAGTTTCTCAAGGGAGATCACAGATACGCAGTATTTT,CASSFSREITDTQYF
TRBV27,TRBJ2-2,once,.,TGTGCCAGCAGTTCGCATAACACCGGGGAGCTGTTTTTT,CASSSHNTGELFF
TRBV10-3,TRBJ2-7,many,.,TGTGCCATCAGTGACCCTACAGGTTTGGGCGAGCAGTACTTC,CAISDPTGLGEQYF
TRBV12-5,TRBJ1-2,many,TRBD1,TGTGCTAGTGGTTTCGGGACAGCAACTAACTATGGCTACACCTTC,CASGFGTATNYGYTF
TRBV10-3,TRBJ1-2,many,.,TGTGCCATCAGTCCTGTACCACCTCTTGGTGGCTACACCTTC,CAISPVPPLGGYTF
TRBV10-3,TRBJ2-3,.,.,TGTGCCATCAGTGACAACCGGGCAGATACGCAGTATTTT,CAISDNRADTQYF
TRBV5-1,TRBJ1-1,.,.,TGCGCCAGCAGCTACTCCCAGGACACTGAAGCTTTCTTT,CASSYSQDTEAFF
TRBV7-9,TRBJ2-7,.,TRBD1,TGTGCCAGCAGCTCAGGACAGGGGCTCGAGCAGTACTTC,CASSSGQGLEQYF
TRBV10-3,TRBJ2-7,many,.,TGTGCCATCAGTGCCGACGGTTACGAGCAGTACTTC,CAISADGYEQYF
TRBV28,TRBJ2-3,many,.,TGTGCCAGCAGTTTGAAGGGCCTGGGGGCAGATACGCAGTATTTT,CASSLKGLGADTQYF
TRBV28,TRBJ1-4,.,.,TGTGCCACCTGCGGGGCTGCAACTAATGAAAAACTGTTTTTT,CATCGAATNEKLFF
TRBV20-1,TRBJ2-5,many,TRBD2,TGCAGTGCGGGGACTAGCGGGGGTACCCAAGAGACCCAGTACTTC,CSAGTSGGTQETQYF
TRBV3-1,TRBJ1-2,.,.,TGTGCCAGCAGCCAAGATAGCACAGGCGTCGAAGGCTACACCTTC,CASSQDSTGVEGYTF
TRBV3-1,TRBJ2-5,.,.,TGTGCCAGCAGCCAAGATGCAGGGCCAGAGACCCAGTACTTC,CASSQDAGPETQYF
TRBV5-1,TRBJ2-2,many,.,TGCGCCAGCAGCTGGGGTAGGGCCACCGGGGAGCTGTTTTTT,CASSWGRATGELFF
TRBV7-2,TRBJ2-6,many,.,TGTGCCAGCAGCTTAATGTCCTCTGGGGCCAACGTCCTGACTTTC,CASSLMSSGANVLTF
TRBV7-2,TRBJ2-5,.,.,TGTGCCAGCAGCTTGGCGGGGTGGCAAGAGACCCAGTACTTC,CASSLAGWQETQYF
TRBV12-3/TRBV12-4,TRBJ1-5,many,TRBD1,TGTGCCAGCAGCATACAGGGGGACCAGCCCCAGCATTTT,CASSIQGDQPQHF
TRBV4-3,TRBJ2-3,.,TRBD2,TGCGCCAGCAGCTTACGGACTAGCGAGACAGATACGCAGTATTTT,CASSLRTSETDTQYF